The present TCR beta chain was sequenced within a study of PD-1 blockade in classical Hodgkin lymphoma. This CDR3 region has 13 residues. Germline trimming cut 5 bases from V and 1 base from J; bases unmatched to any gene: 5. Germline CDR1 is GTSNPN and CDR2 is SVGIG (reference sequence). TCRdb's table, derived via immunoSEQ multiplex PCR, lists solely in-frame clones and lacks some. The sample includes some 30,000 clones, approximately 79% of them seen just once. Regarding time point: cycle 4 day 1 (C4D1), after more than five weeks of nivolumab. Relapse after autologous stem cell transplantation occurred in every patient, and brentuximab vedotin exposure varied. Purification of CD4+ T cells from thawed PBMCs was performed via magnetic negative selection. Of note for this clone: Its target is not known.

Study results and caveats: For complete responders, baseline diversity was comparable to that of newly diagnosed patients.

The rearrangement links TRBV30 to TRBJ2-7; 7 bases agree with TRBD1. The sequencing here drew on CD4+ T cells from blood, taken before the fourth cycle of nivolumab. This TCR came from a human donor with classical Hodgkin lymphoma. The CDR3 sequence is CAWATGVSYEQYF. CDR3 coding DNA: TGTGCCTGGGCCACAGGGGTGTCCTACGAGCAGTACTTC. Full variable domain (remainder filled in from reference TRBV30 and TRBJ2-7): SQTIHQWPATLVQPVGSPLSLECTVEGTSNPNLYWYRQAAGRGLQLLFYSVGIGQISSEVPQNLSASRPQDRQFILSSKKLLLSDSGFYLCAWATGVSYEQYFGPGTRLTVT.